This passage covers 18 T cell receptor beta chains from one sample sequenced in a study of cytomegalovirus exposure and HLA in healthy donors. Amplification used 60 Vbeta primers and 13 Jbeta primers. Measured with immunoSEQ multiplex PCR; TCRdb has only the in-frame clones, and not every one. This table holds roughly 180,000 clones, more than 60% found once. Sequences were obtained from PBMCs. The source is a young woman in good health and CMV-seropositive.

The chain couples TRBV30 to TRBJ1-1, with D perhaps matching TRBD1 (6 bases). Germline CDR1 is GTSNPN and CDR2 is SVGIG (reference sequence). V was shortened by 3 bases and J by 1 base, with 18 bases between the two germline ends. The CDR3 is 16 residues long. CDR3 DNA: TGTGCCTGGAGACAGGGTGCTTCTCCTAGGAACACTGAAGCTTTCTTT. Translated, it gives CAWRQGASPRNTEAFF.

In the case of this clone: Other DNA sequences from this sample encode an identical CDR3 as well. The chain combines TRBV5-1 with TRBJ2-1; 9 bases match TRBD1. This CDR3 has 15 residues. Germline loops: CDR1 SGHRS, CDR2 YFSETQ. Trimming cost V 4 bases and J 2 bases; bases outside gene matches: 4. CDR3 in amino acids: CASSLGQGPYNEQFF. The CDR3 coding sequence is TGCGCCAGCAGCCTAGGACAGGGGCCCTACAATGAGCAGTTCTTC.

This clone has only a few counts. The same CDR3 can be traced to other DNA sequences in this sample. The gene calls are TRBV9 and TRBJ2-7; 12 bases are shared with TRBD2. V lost 0 bases, J lost 2 bases, and 3 bases stayed unmatched. Germline lookup yields CDR1 SGDLS and CDR2 YYNGEE. The CDR3 sequence is 16 residues long. CDR3 sequence reads: CASSVGLAGAAYEQYF. CDR3 in DNA: TGTGCCAGCAGCGTAGGACTAGCGGGAGCCGCCTACGAGCAGTACTTC.

The chain carries TRBV6-5 and TRBJ2-1; D remains ambiguous. The CDR3 is 14 residues long. Trimming left V 0 bases short and J 6 bases short, with 9 bases between. Germline CDR1 MNHEY, CDR2 SVGAGI. The CDR3 protein is CASSYSARLNEQFF. Written as DNA, the CDR3 is TGTGCCAGCAGTTACTCGGCCCGACTCAATGAGCAGTTCTTC.

This chain uses TRBV6-5 with TRBJ2-3; weak D call: TRBD2 (6 bases). This CDR3 has 13 residues. Trimming left V 4 bases short and J 6 bases short, with 11 bases between. Germline V gives CDR1 MNHEY, CDR2 SVGAGI. CDR3: CASSSGLYDTQYF. In DNA, the CDR3 is TGTGCCAGCAGTTCCGGACTATACGATACGCAGTATTTT.

This chain links TRBV5-1 with TRBJ2-1; D unclear. V was pared by 0 bases and J by 0 bases, with 7 bases between. Germline loops: CDR1 SGHRS, CDR2 YFSETQ. The CDR3 length is 15 residues. CDR3 in amino acids: CASSLVGASYNEQFF. CDR3 DNA: TGCGCCAGCAGCTTGGTAGGAGCCTCCTACAATGAGCAGTTCTTC.

The chain uses TRBV7-6 and TRBJ2-7, with 8 bases identical to TRBD2. CDR1 and CDR2 (germline): SGHVS, FNYEAQ. This CDR3 has 15 amino acids. CDR3 amino acids: CALPLKRECSYEQYF. For the CDR3, the DNA is TGTGCGCTCCCCCTTAAGCGGGAGTGCTCCTACGAGCAGTACTTC.

The J gene is TRBJ2-5, the V gene TRBV5-1, with TRBD2 as a possible D gene (5 bases). The V end lost 0 bases, the J end lost 4 bases, and 7 bases lay between the germline ends. Germline CDR1 is SGHRS and CDR2 is YFSETQ. The CDR3 extends over 13 amino acids. CDR3 sequence: CASSLDAGETQYF. CDR3 coding DNA: TGCGCCAGCAGCTTGGACGCGGGAGAGACCCAGTACTTC.

The rearrangement uses TRBV11-2 and TRBJ2-3; TRBD2 matches at 13 bases. There are 17 residues in the CDR3. V was pared by 5 bases and J by 2 bases, with 7 bases of the junction left unmatched. Germline V gives CDR1 SGHAT, CDR2 FQNNGV. CDR3: CASSPWTSGGLTDTQYF. In DNA, the CDR3 is TGTGCCAGCAGCCCCTGGACTAGCGGGGGCCTCACAGATACGCAGTATTTT. Complete variable domain (other parts from reference TRBV11-2 and TRBJ2-3): EAGVAQSPRYKIIEKRQSVAFWCNPISGHATLYWYQQILGQGPKLLIQFQNNGVVDDSQLPKDRFSAERLKGVDSTLKIQPAKLEDSAVYLCASSPWTSGGLTDTQYFGPGTRLTVL.

V usage is TRBV6-4 and J usage is TRBJ1-2; D might be TRBD1 (6 bases). V lost 6 bases and J lost 5, with 13 bases in between. Germline CDR1 and CDR2: MRHNA and SNTAGT. CDR3 length: 13 amino acids. CDR3 sequence reads: CASRATGMYGYTF. The CDR3 DNA sequence: TGTGCCAGCAGGGCAACAGGGATGTATGGCTACACCTTC.

CDR3 sequence (DNA): TGTGCCAGCAGCTACAGGGGGACGACCGGGGAGCTGTTTTTT. The encoded protein is CASSYRGTTGELFF. The rearrangement joins TRBV6-6 to TRBJ2-2; 8 positions match TRBD1. The CDR3 extends over 14 amino acids. Germline trimming cut 6 bases from V and 5 bases from J; bases unmatched to any gene: 5. The germline CDR1 and CDR2 sequences are MNHNY and SVGAGI (reference sequence).

V usage is TRBV19 and J usage is TRBJ1-5; unclear D gene. The CDR3 length is 15 residues. The germline V gene encodes CDR1 LNHDA and CDR2 SQIVND (reference sequence). Trimming took off 6 bases at V and 3 bases at J, with 15 bases between the two ends. Here the CDR3 reads CASRSGSVINQPQHF. CDR3 nucleotides: TGTGCCAGTAGATCCGGGTCGGTTATCAATCAGCCCCAGCATTTT.

The gene calls are TRBV29-1 and TRBJ2-1, with 12 bases aligning to TRBD2. Per the germline V gene, CDR1 is SQVTM and CDR2 is ANQGSEA. Germline trimming cut 4 bases from V and 0 bases from J; bases unmatched to any gene: 7. This CDR3 region has 17 residues. The CDR3 DNA is TGCAGCGTTGGGGCTAGCGGGAGGGCCGGCTCCTACAATGAGCAGTTCTTC. It yields the protein CSVGASGRAGSYNEQFF.

The table lists this clone with a count of one. The genes are TRBV28 and TRBJ2-1; D is unclear. The germline V gene has CDR1 MDHEN and CDR2 SYDVKM. CDR3 length: 11 residues. Between the trimmed V and J ends, which lost 5 bases and 7 bases, there was a span of 6 bases. The CDR3 sequence is CASSPVNEQFF. Here the CDR3 DNA reads TGTGCCAGCAGTCCCGTAAATGAGCAGTTCTTC.

V is TRBV9 and J is TRBJ1-1; D may be TRBD1 (6 bases). The V end lost 0 bases, the J end lost 1 base, and 13 bases lay between the germline ends. CDR1 and CDR2 from the germline V gene are SGDLS and YYNGEE. There are 16 residues in the CDR3. DNA of the CDR3: TGTGCCAGCAGCGTAGGATGGGGGGGCGGGAACACTGAAGCTTTCTTT. Amino acid sequence: CASSVGWGGGNTEAFF.

CDR3 DNA: TGTGCCATCAGCGGGACAGGAGTAGGCTATGGCTACACCTTC. This encodes CAISGTGVGYGYTF. The chain joins TRBV10-3 to TRBJ1-2; 8 nucleotides align to TRBD1. J was trimmed by 4 bases and V by 6 bases; bases with no gene match: 7. This CDR3 is built from 14 residues. Per the germline V gene, CDR1 is ENHRY and CDR2 is SYGVKD.

The genes are TRBV19 and TRBJ1-5; TRBD1 matches at 8 bases. The CDR3 has 15 amino acids. Trimming took 3 bases from V and 6 from J; bases not matched to a gene: 7. Germline values: CDR1 LNHDA, CDR2 SQIVND (reference sequence). The CDR3 DNA reads TGTGCCAGTAGTATCTCCAGCAGGGGGCGTCAGCCCCAGCATTTT. Residues: CASSISSRGRQPQHF.

The rearrangement links TRBV5-6 to TRBJ1-2; no definite D call. Germline assignment: CDR1 SGHDT and CDR2 YYEEEE. The CDR3 totals 16 residues. V was clipped by 0 bases and J by 8 bases, with 20 bases between them. The CDR3 bases are TGTGCCAGCAGCTTGGAGGCACTGAGGATTCTATGGGGCTACACCTTC. Its translation: CASSLEALRILWGYTF.